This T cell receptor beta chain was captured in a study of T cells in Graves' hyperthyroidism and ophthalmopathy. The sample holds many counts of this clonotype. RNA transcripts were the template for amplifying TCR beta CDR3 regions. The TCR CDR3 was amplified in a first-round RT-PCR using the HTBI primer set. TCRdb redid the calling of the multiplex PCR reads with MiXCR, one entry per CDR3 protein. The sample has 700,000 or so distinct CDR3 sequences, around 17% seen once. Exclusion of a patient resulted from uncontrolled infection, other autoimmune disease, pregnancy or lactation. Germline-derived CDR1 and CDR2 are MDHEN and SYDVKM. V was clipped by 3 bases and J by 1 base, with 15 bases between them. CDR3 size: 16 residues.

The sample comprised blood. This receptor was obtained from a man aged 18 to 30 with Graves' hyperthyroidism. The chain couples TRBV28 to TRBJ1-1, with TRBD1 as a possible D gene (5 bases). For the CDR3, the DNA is TGTGCCAGCAGTTTGGGGCCCATGAGTGCGAACACTGAAGCTTTCTTT. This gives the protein CASSLGPMSANTEAFF.